The 27 T cell receptor beta chains in this list originate from one sample, sequenced in a study of blood T cell repertoires in COVID-19. Assay used: immunoSEQ multiplex PCR; TCRdb lists only in-frame clones, some missing. The sample yields some 100,000 clones, about 90% seen once. Sequencing was performed on peripheral blood. The receptor set was obtained from a man aged 50 to 60 with acute or convalescent COVID-19.

This chain links TRBV10-3 with TRBJ1-2, with TRBD1 identical over 8 bases. The CDR3 is made up of 14 amino acids. V shed 2 bases, J shed 8 bases, and the junction held 7 bases outside the gene matches. Germline V gives CDR1 ENHRY, CDR2 SYGVKD. The DNA of the CDR3 is TGTGCCATCAGTGAGCCGTCACGACAGGGGGGCTACACCTTC. Protein product: CAISEPSRQGGYTF.

The chain links TRBV30 to TRBJ2-2, with TRBD1 as a possible D gene (5 bases). CDR3 length: 16 residues. Per germline, CDR1 GTSNPN and CDR2 SVGIG (reference sequence). Trimming shortened V by 3 bases and J by 5 bases, and 19 bases separated the two germline ends. The chain's CDR3 is CAWRHRQLLGTGELFF. The CDR3 region has the DNA TGTGCCTGGAGGCACCGACAGTTGTTAGGGACCGGGGAGCTGTTTTTT. The full variable domain, with the rest looked up from reference TRBV30 and TRBJ2-2, is SQTIHQWPATLVQPVGSPLSLECTVEGTSNPNLYWYRQAAGRGLQLLFYSVGIGQISSEVPQNLSASRPQDRQFILSSKKLLLSDSGFYLCAWRHRQLLGTGELFFGEGSRLTVL.

Note on this clone: The sample carries other DNA sequences with the same CDR3. V and J are TRBV27 and TRBJ1-2, with D possibly being TRBD1 (5 bases). V was shortened by 2 bases and J by 2 bases, with 9 bases between the two germline ends. This CDR3 contains 14 residues. Germline CDR1 is MNHEY and CDR2 is SMNVEV (reference sequence). The CDR3 reads CASSLVGGNYGYTF. The CDR3 coding sequence is TGTGCCAGCAGTTTAGTGGGGGGAAACTATGGCTACACCTTC.

This chain links TRBV27 with TRBJ2-1; 12 bases align to TRBD2. In germline, CDR1 is MNHEY, CDR2 SMNVEV (reference sequence). The V gene end was trimmed by 2 bases and the J gene end by 9 bases; junction bases not matched to a gene: 5. The CDR3 totals 15 residues. The CDR3 nucleotides read TGTGCCAGCAGTTTAACTAGCGGGGGGAATGGTGAGCAGTTCTTC. It translates to CASSLTSGGNGEQFF.

The J gene is TRBJ1-4, the V gene TRBV2; weak D call: TRBD1 (5 bases). The CDR3 contains 13 residues. The germline CDR1 and CDR2 sequences are SNHLY and FYNNEI. V was pared by 6 bases and J by 7 bases, with 12 bases between. The CDR3 sequence: CASRDTGREKLFF. In DNA form, the CDR3 reads TGTGCCAGCAGGGATACAGGTCGTGAAAAACTGTTTTTT.

The CDR3 loop reads CASTRTLAGAGGNEQFF. The CDR3 coding sequence is TGTGCCAGTACCCGAACTTTAGCGGGGGCGGGCGGCAATGAGCAGTTCTTC. The chain combines TRBV19 with TRBJ2-1, with 9 bases fitting TRBD2. The CDR3 length is 17 residues. Trimming took 7 bases from V and 6 from J; bases not matched to a gene: 16. Germline assignment: CDR1 LNHDA and CDR2 SQIVND (reference sequence).

This clone was found once. V and J are TRBV5-1 and TRBJ2-5; 10 bases are a match to TRBD2. Germline V gene sequence: CDR1 SGHRS, CDR2 YFSETQ. This CDR3 comprises 15 residues. With V trimmed by 0 bases and J by 4 bases, 3 bases remained unmatched. The CDR3 DNA reads as TGCGCCAGCAGCTTGGTGTCTAGCGGGGGAGAGACCCAGTACTTC. It translates to CASSLVSSGGETQYF.

This chain connects TRBV2 to TRBJ2-1, with TRBD2 identical over 10 bases. The CDR3 length is 15 residues. V trimming: 5 bases; J trimming: 10 bases; junction bases outside the gene matches: 11. The V gene's germline CDR1 is SNHLY and CDR2 FYNNEI. DNA of the CDR3: TGTGCCAGCAGTTTAACTAGCGGGGCCCTCGGGGAGCAGTTCTTC. This sequence encodes CASSLTSGALGEQFF.

The chain couples TRBV6-4 to TRBJ1-5; the D is unclear. The V gene's germline CDR1 is MRHNA and CDR2 SNTAGT. The ends were cut back, 5 bases at V and 0 bases at J, with 11 bases in the middle. This CDR3 spans 15 amino acids. CDR3 bases: TGTGCCAGCAGTCCCGACGGGAATAGCAATCAGCCCCAGCATTTT. Translated: CASSPDGNSNQPQHF.

The rearrangement links TRBV5-4 to TRBJ1-4; possible D gene TRBD1, 5 bases. The CDR3 is made up of 16 amino acids. V gave up 4 bases and J gave up 8 bases, with 21 bases separating them. Germline V gene lookup returns CDR1 SGHNT and CDR2 YYREEE (reference sequence). CDR3 DNA: TGTGCCAGCAGCCGGGGCGCTGCAGGGAGGGACGAAAAACTGTTTTTT. Protein product: CASSRGAAGRDEKLFF.

The DNA of the CDR3 is TGTGCCAGCAGCTTGGTTCAGGAAAACATTCAGTACTTC. Amino acid sequence: CASSLVQENIQYF. The chain couples TRBV5-4 to TRBJ2-4; D not resolved. Germline loops: CDR1 SGHNT, CDR2 YYREEE (reference sequence). The CDR3 is 13 amino acids. V lost 0 bases and J lost 5, with 6 bases in between.

The chain recombines TRBV18 with TRBJ1-5, with a tentative D call TRBD1 (5 bases). Germline V gives CDR1 KGHSH, CDR2 LQKENI. V gave up 3 bases and J gave up 3 bases, with 12 bases separating them. The CDR3 runs to 15 residues. Here the CDR3 DNA reads TGTGCCAGCTCACCCACAGGATCTCTCAATCAGCCCCAGCATTTT. As protein: CASSPTGSLNQPQHF.

This clone has a handful of counts. This chain connects TRBV10-1 to TRBJ1-3; D may be TRBD1 (6 bases). From germline, CDR1 is WNHNN and CDR2 SYGVQD (reference sequence). The CDR3 totals 17 residues. V shed 0 bases and J shed 2 bases, with 14 bases lying between them. In nucleotides, the CDR3 is TGCGCCAGCAGTGAGTCCCAGGGGATGAGGACTGGAAACACCATATATTTT. It specifies CASSESQGMRTGNTIYF.

The chain couples TRBV6-2 or TRBV6-3 to TRBJ2-2; D is undetermined. There are 14 residues in the CDR3. The V gene lost 4 bases and the J gene lost 1 base, with 7 bases spanning the gap. Germline CDR1 MNHEY, CDR2 SVGEGT. CDR3 region: CASSFLLNTGELFF. The CDR3 DNA is TGTGCCAGCAGTTTCCTATTGAACACCGGGGAGCTGTTTTTT.

This clone was detected only once. The chain recombines TRBV5-6 with TRBJ1-2; tentative D call: TRBD1 (6 bases). Trimming took off 1 base at V and 8 bases at J, with 18 bases between the two ends. Germline V CDR1 and CDR2: SGHDT, YYEEEE. The CDR3 is 15 residues long. The CDR3 protein is CASSLIQGQPSGYTF. CDR3 nucleotide sequence: TGTGCCAGCAGCTTGATTCAGGGACAACCTTCGGGCTACACCTTC.

The chain's CDR3 is CASSPLRPTSSGNTIYF. CDR3 in DNA: TGTGCCAGCTCACCACTCAGGCCTACGAGCTCTGGAAACACCATATATTTT. The chain employs TRBV18 and TRBJ1-3; D is unclear. Trimming took 1 base from V and 0 from J, leaving 13 bases between them. The CDR3 sequence is 17 residues long. Germline values: CDR1 KGHSH, CDR2 LQKENI.

This clone has a handful of counts. The V and J genes are TRBV27 and TRBJ2-1, with 11 bases matching TRBD1. V dropped 4 bases and J dropped 2; count of bases not matched to a gene: 1. Germline CDR1 MNHEY, CDR2 SMNVEV (reference sequence). This CDR3 has 15 amino acids. CDR3 DNA sequence: TGTGCCAGCAGTTCGGACAGGGGGCCCTACAATGAGCAGTTCTTC. The encoded protein is CASSSDRGPYNEQFF.

This chain uses TRBV19 with TRBJ1-2; a weak D match, TRBD1 (6 bases). Germline V gives CDR1 LNHDA, CDR2 SQIVND (reference sequence). The CDR3 totals 15 residues. Trimming took 1 base from V and 6 from J, leaving 15 bases between them. CDR3 DNA: TGTGCCAGTAGTATAGTTCCAGGGGAGTGGGATGGCTACACCTTC. Translating gives CASSIVPGEWDGYTF.

The chain couples TRBV9 to TRBJ1-6; 7 bases map to TRBD1. This CDR3 is built from 15 residues. J lost 7 bases, V lost 0 bases, and 4 bases had no gene match. Germline values: CDR1 SGDLS, CDR2 YYNGEE. CDR3 sequence reads: CASSVDGRGNSPLHF. The DNA for the CDR3 is TGTGCCAGCAGCGTAGACGGCAGGGGGAATTCACCCCTCCACTTT. Variable domain in full (rest from reference TRBV9 and TRBJ1-6): DSGVTQTPKHLITATGQRVTLRCSPRSGDLSVYWYQQSLDQGLQFLIQYYNGEERAKGNILERFSAQQFPDLHSELNLSSLELGDSALYFCASSVDGRGNSPLHFGNGTRLTVT.

This chain uses TRBV11-1 with TRBJ2-1, with D possibly TRBD2 on 5 matching bases. Germline V gives CDR1 SGHAT, CDR2 FQDESV (reference sequence). The CDR3 spans 12 residues. The ends were cut back, 4 bases at V and 10 bases at J, with 11 bases in the middle. CDR3 loop: CASSSSGREQFF. For the CDR3, the DNA is TGTGCCAGCAGCTCGAGTGGGAGAGAGCAGTTCTTC. Full variable domain (outside the CDR3, taken from reference TRBV11-1 and TRBJ2-1): EAEVAQSPRYKITEKSQAVAFWCDPISGHATLYWYRQILGQGPELLVQFQDESVVDDSQLPKDRFSAERLKGVDSTLKIQPAELGDSAMYLCASSSSGREQFFGPGTRLTVL.

The chain couples TRBV6-6 to TRBJ2-7, with D unresolved. V lost 10 bases to trimming and J lost 0 bases, with 16 bases between them. CDR3 size: 14 residues. Germline V gene lookup returns CDR1 MNHNY and CDR2 SVGAGI (reference sequence). For the CDR3, the DNA is TGTGCCACTAAGCCGGCGGTTAGCTCCTACGAGCAGTACTTC. The encoded protein is CATKPAVSSYEQYF.

The genes are TRBV27 and TRBJ2-7, with 8 bases that match TRBD1. Germline CDR1 reads MNHEY; CDR2 reads SMNVEV (reference sequence). The CDR3 runs to 12 residues. Trimming at V came to 10 bases and at J to 4 bases, leaving 6 bases not matched to a gene. This CDR3 is CATRTGSYEQYF. The CDR3 DNA sequence: TGTGCCACCCGGACAGGGAGTTACGAGCAGTACTTC.

The chain uses TRBV19 and TRBJ1-1, with D possibly matching TRBD1 (6 bases). The ends were cut back, 5 bases at V and 0 bases at J, with 7 bases in the middle. CDR3 size: 13 residues. The germline V gene has CDR1 LNHDA and CDR2 SQIVND (reference sequence). The CDR3 protein is CASSGTLNTEAFF. The CDR3 DNA reads TGTGCCAGTAGTGGGACATTGAACACTGAAGCTTTCTTT. Drawing the rest from reference TRBV19 and TRBJ1-1, the complete variable domain is DGGITQSPKYLFRKEGQNVTLSCEQNLNHDAMYWYRQDPGQGLRLIYYSQIVNDFQKGDIAEGYSVSREKKESFPLTVTSAQKNPTAFYLCASSGTLNTEAFFGQGTRLTVV.

This sequence joins TRBV6-6 and TRBJ1-4; 7 bases align to TRBD1. CDR3 length: 14 residues. With 2 bases clipped from V and 4 bases from J, the junction kept 1 base outside the gene matches. CDR1 and CDR2 from the germline V gene are MNHNY and SVGAGI (reference sequence). The CDR3 nucleotides are TGTGCCAGCAGTTACGGGACAGTTAATGAAAAACTGTTTTTT. This gives the protein CASSYGTVNEKLFF.

The gene calls are TRBV18 and TRBJ1-5, with 11 positions matching TRBD1. The CDR3 runs to 15 residues. Germline CDR1 KGHSH, CDR2 LQKENI. After removal of 5 bases from V and 6 bases from J, the junction contained 6 bases not matched to a gene. CDR3 loop: CASSSGTGGSQPQHF. CDR3 bases: TGTGCCAGCTCATCCGGGACAGGGGGGAGTCAGCCCCAGCATTTT.

This chain joins TRBV28 and TRBJ2-7, with 9 bases matching TRBD2. There are 16 residues in the CDR3. The V and J ends lost 4 bases and 3 bases, in that order; junction bases with no gene match: 10. Germline V gives CDR1 MDHEN, CDR2 SYDVKM. The CDR3 reads CASSSRISGGVYEQYF. The CDR3, as DNA: TGTGCCAGCAGTTCCCGAATTAGCGGGGGTGTCTACGAGCAGTACTTC. The complete variable domain, with remaining parts taken from reference TRBV28 and TRBJ2-7, reads DVKVTQSSRYLVKRTGEKVFLECVQDMDHENMFWYRQDPGLGLRLIYFSYDVKMKEKGDIPEGYSVSREKKERFSLILESASTNQTSMYLCASSSRISGGVYEQYFGPGTRLTVT.

The CDR3, as DNA: TGCAGCGTTGAGGCGGGACTCAACGGATGGGAGACCCAGTACTTC. It is translated as CSVEAGLNGWETQYF. The genes are TRBV29-1 and TRBJ2-5, with TRBD2 as a possible D gene (6 bases). Germline loops: CDR1 SQVTM, CDR2 ANQGSEA. V gave up 3 bases and J gave up 5 bases, with 19 bases separating them. The CDR3 is 15 residues long. Looking up the rest from reference TRBV29-1 and TRBJ2-5 gives the full variable domain: SAVISQKPSRDICQRGTSLTIQCQVDSQVTMMFWYRQQPGQSLTLIATANQGSEATYESGFVIDKFPISRPNLTFSTLTVSNMSPEDSSIYLCSVEAGLNGWETQYFGPGTRLLVL.